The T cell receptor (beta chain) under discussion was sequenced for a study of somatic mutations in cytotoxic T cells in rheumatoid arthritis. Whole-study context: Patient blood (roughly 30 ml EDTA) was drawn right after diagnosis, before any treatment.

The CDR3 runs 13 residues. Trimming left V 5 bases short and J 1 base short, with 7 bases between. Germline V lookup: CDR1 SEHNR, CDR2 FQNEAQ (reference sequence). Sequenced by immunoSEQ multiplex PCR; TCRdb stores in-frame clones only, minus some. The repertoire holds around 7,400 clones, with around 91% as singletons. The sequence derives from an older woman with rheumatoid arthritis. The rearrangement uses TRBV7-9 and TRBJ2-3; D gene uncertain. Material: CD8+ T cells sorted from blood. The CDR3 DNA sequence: TGTGCCAGCAGCCCCTCCCGCACAGATACGCAGTATTTT. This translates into CASSPSRTDTQYF.